One sample yielded the 28 T cell receptor beta chains listed below, sequenced in a study of OX40 agonist ivuxolimab in advanced cancers. Assay used: immunoSEQ multiplex PCR; TCRdb lists only in-frame clones, some missing. The sample consists of some 19,000 clones, 65% to 70% of them appearing once. Specimen: CD4+ or CD8+ T cells sorted from blood, collected in a trial of the OX40 agonist ivuxolimab. All receptors derive from an adult with an advanced solid tumor such as melanoma, head and neck, liver or kidney cancer.

This clone was detected only a few times. The rearrangement uses TRBV19 and TRBJ2-7; no clear D gene. The CDR3 consists of 13 residues. The germline CDR1 and CDR2 sequences are LNHDA and SQIVND (reference sequence). V was pared by 4 bases and J by 5 bases, with 12 bases between. The CDR3 spells CASSTHPLNEQYF. The CDR3 bases are TGTGCCAGTAGTACGCACCCTCTGAACGAGCAGTACTTC.

V is TRBV6-6 and J is TRBJ2-1, with 9 bases identical to TRBD2. Germline CDR1 reads MNHNY; CDR2 reads SVGAGI (reference sequence). V dropped 5 bases and J dropped 8; count of bases not matched to a gene: 10. This CDR3 contains 15 residues. Here the CDR3 reads CASSDEAGGPDEQFF. CDR3 coding DNA: TGTGCCAGCAGTGACGAGGCGGGAGGGCCCGATGAGCAGTTCTTC.

The rearrangement joins TRBV5-6 to TRBJ1-6; weak D call: TRBD1 (5 bases). Germline CDR1 is SGHDT and CDR2 is YYEEEE. CDR3 length: 15 residues. Deletions cut 3 bases from V and 10 bases from J, with 17 bases between. The CDR3 reads CASSWGTGMVSPLHF. CDR3 DNA sequence: TGTGCCAGCAGCTGGGGGACGGGGATGGTATCACCCCTCCACTTT. Looking up the rest from reference TRBV5-6 and TRBJ1-6 gives the full variable domain: DAGVTQSPTHLIKTRGQQVTLRCSPKSGHDTVSWYQQALGQGPQFIFQYYEEEERQRGNFPDRFSGHQFPNYSSELNVNALLLGDSALYLCASSWGTGMVSPLHFGNGTRLTVT.

This chain links TRBV25-1 with TRBJ1-4; maybe TRBD1 (5 bases). CDR1 and CDR2 from the germline V gene are MGHDK and SYGVNS. Trimming left V 4 bases short and J 8 bases short, with 11 bases between. The length of the CDR3 is 13 residues. The CDR3 spells CASSGGTGEKLFF. In DNA form, the CDR3 reads TGTGCCAGCAGTGGGGGGACTGGCGAAAAACTGTTTTTT.

This clone was observed a few times. The chain is built from TRBV28 and TRBJ1-2, with 7 bases identical to TRBD1. In germline, CDR1 is MDHEN, CDR2 SYDVKM. The CDR3 is 16 amino acids. V gave up 3 bases and J gave up 8 bases; unmatched junction bases: 15. CDR3 coding DNA: TGTGCCAGCAGTTTCGACCGGACAGGATTTTTTCACGGCTACACCTTC. Amino acid sequence: CASSFDRTGFFHGYTF.

The chain is built from TRBV7-2 and TRBJ2-5, with 10 bases aligning to TRBD2. The ends lost 5 bases at V and 7 bases at J; junction bases unmatched: 13. This CDR3 is built from 16 residues. The V gene's germline CDR1 is SGHTA and CDR2 FQGNSA. CDR3 region: CASSPRAGGPYGTQYF. CDR3 in DNA: TGTGCCAGCAGCCCAAGAGCGGGAGGGCCTTATGGGACCCAGTACTTC.

This clone was recorded a few times. This chain joins TRBV7-9 and TRBJ1-2; 7 bases agree with TRBD1. The junction had 10 bases not matched to a gene; V was cut back by 4 bases and J by 2 bases. The germline gives CDR1 SEHNR, CDR2 FQNEAQ (reference sequence). This CDR3 has 16 residues. The CDR3 nucleotides are TGTGCCAGCAGCTCCCATACAGGGGCTTTCAACTATGGCTACACCTTC. Translating gives CASSSHTGAFNYGYTF.

This clone was detected a few times. V and J are TRBV10-3 and TRBJ1-3; D gene unclear. Trimming took off 0 bases at V and 0 bases at J, with 15 bases between the two ends. The CDR3 covers 18 residues. In germline, CDR1 is ENHRY, CDR2 SYGVKD. The CDR3 DNA is TGTGCCATCAGTGAGTCGAGATCTGGGCCGAGCTCTGGAAACACCATATATTTT. This codes for CAISESRSGPSSGNTIYF.

In its sample, this clone ranks as medium-sized. The chain employs TRBV11-2 and TRBJ1-6; D call uncertain. The germline V gene has CDR1 SGHAT and CDR2 FQNNGV. The germline V and J ends were trimmed by 3 bases and 7 bases, with 7 bases remaining between them. This CDR3 is built from 13 residues. The CDR3 sequence is CASSFGENSPLHF. As DNA, the CDR3 is TGTGCCAGCAGCTTCGGAGAGAATTCACCCCTCCACTTT.

J is TRBJ2-7 and V is TRBV4-1, with D possibly matching TRBD1 (5 bases). The germline V gene has CDR1 MGHRA and CDR2 YSYEKL. The CDR3 is 15 residues long. With 1 base removed from V and 0 bases from J, the gap between germline ends came to 10 bases. As DNA, the CDR3 is TGCGCCAGCAGCCAAGTAACAGGTTTCTCCTACGAGCAGTACTTC. Translating gives CASSQVTGFSYEQYF.

The CDR3 region has the DNA TGCGCCAGCAGCCGTGGGGACTCCCAGTACTTC. It codes for CASSRGDSQYF. The chain is built from TRBV4-3 and TRBJ2-5; D may be TRBD2 (6 bases). The CDR3 extends over 11 amino acids. The V gene's germline CDR1 is LGHNA and CDR2 YSLEER. V was shortened by 4 bases and J by 9 bases, with 9 bases between the two germline ends.

The rearrangement links TRBV6-1 to TRBJ2-1, with 14 bases aligning to TRBD2. The ends lost 4 bases at V and 8 bases at J; junction bases unmatched: 4. CDR1 and CDR2 (germline): MNHNS, SASEGT. The CDR3 totals 15 residues. The DNA for the CDR3 is TGTGCCAGCAGTGTCGAGACTAGCGGGGGGGATGAGCAGTTCTTC. It yields the protein CASSVETSGGDEQFF.

This clone was detected a few times. The rearrangement joins TRBV7-6 to TRBJ2-7, with D uncertain. Trimming pared 5 bases from V and 4 bases from J, leaving 9 bases between. The CDR3 sequence is 12 residues long. Germline V gene lookup returns CDR1 SGHVS and CDR2 FNYEAQ. The CDR3 sequence is CASSADGYEQYF. The CDR3 DNA reads as TGTGCCAGCAGCGCCGACGGGTACGAGCAGTACTTC.

The chain recombines TRBV6-6 with TRBJ1-3; D call uncertain. The germline gives CDR1 MNHNY, CDR2 SVGAGI (reference sequence). The V and J ends lost 2 bases and 2 bases respectively, with 7 bases between them. This CDR3 contains 14 residues. Written as DNA, the CDR3 is TGTGCCAGCAGTTACGAAGGTCCTGGAAACACCATATATTTT. Its translation is CASSYEGPGNTIYF.

The genes are TRBV14 and TRBJ1-2, with TRBD1 as a possible D gene (6 bases). CDR3 length: 16 amino acids. Germline lookup yields CDR1 SGHDN and CDR2 FVKESK. Trimming stripped 2 bases from V and 3 bases from J, with 16 bases between. The CDR3 bases are TGTGCCAGCAGCCAATCGGGAGAGGGGGTGTACTATGGCTACACCTTC. It translates to CASSQSGEGVYYGYTF.

The chain employs TRBV11-2 and TRBJ2-7; maybe TRBD2 (6 bases). The germline gives CDR1 SGHAT, CDR2 FQNNGV. The CDR3 covers 14 residues. The V and J ends lost 5 bases and 0 bases respectively, with 11 bases between them. The CDR3 bases are TGTGCCAGCAGCCAAGAACTAGCCTCCTACGAGCAGTACTTC. This translates into CASSQELASYEQYF. Drawing the rest from reference TRBV11-2 and TRBJ2-7, the complete variable domain is EAGVAQSPRYKIIEKRQSVAFWCNPISGHATLYWYQQILGQGPKLLIQFQNNGVVDDSQLPKDRFSAERLKGVDSTLKIQPAKLEDSAVYLCASSQELASYEQYFGPGTRLTVT.

The count of this clone is one. The chain combines TRBV15 with TRBJ2-2; D remains unclear. Trimming left V 0 bases short and J 4 bases short, with 6 bases between. Germline V CDR1 and CDR2: LNHNV, YYDKDF (reference sequence). The CDR3 contains 14 residues. CDR3 DNA: TGTGCCACCAGCAGAGACAGGTTCACCGGGGAGCTGTTTTTT. This translates into CATSRDRFTGELFF.

J is TRBJ1-5 and V is TRBV19; D gene uncertain. The CDR3 contains 15 residues. Trimming left V 1 base short and J 0 bases short, with 7 bases between. CDR1 is LNHDA and CDR2 is SQIVND in the germline V gene (reference sequence). CDR3 amino acids: CASSIVGYSNQPQHF. The CDR3 DNA sequence: TGTGCCAGTAGTATAGTGGGATATAGCAATCAGCCCCAGCATTTT.

On this clone itself: One junction end does not reproduce the germline sequence, and a read error may be involved. The V gene is TRBV27, the J gene TRBJ1-6; D gene uncertain. The germline V gene encodes CDR1 MNHEY and CDR2 SMNVEV (reference sequence). This CDR3 has 14 residues. The DNA of the CDR3 is TGTGCCAGCAGTTGGCCGGGCTATAGTTCACCCCTCCACTTT. Its translation is CASSWPGYSSPLHF.

The rearrangement uses TRBV19 and TRBJ2-2; D call uncertain. Germline V gene sequence: CDR1 LNHDA, CDR2 SQIVND (reference sequence). The CDR3 loop spans 13 amino acids. V was pared by 7 bases and J by 7 bases, with 13 bases between. This chain's CDR3 is CASTPLEFGELFF. The DNA of the CDR3 is TGTGCCAGTACCCCTTTAGAATTCGGGGAGCTGTTTTTT.

The V call is TRBV19, the J call TRBJ2-1; a possible D gene is TRBD2 (5 bases). The CDR3 totals 15 residues. Germline CDR1 and CDR2: LNHDA and SQIVND (reference sequence). Trimming removed 3 bases at V and 5 bases at J, with 14 bases between. CDR3 sequence (DNA): TGTGCCAGTAGTATCGGGGTCTTGGAACACAATGAGCAGTTCTTC. Amino acids: CASSIGVLEHNEQFF. The variable domain in full, with the rest retrieved from reference TRBV19 and TRBJ2-1, is DGGITQSPKYLFRKEGQNVTLSCEQNLNHDAMYWYRQDPGQGLRLIYYSQIVNDFQKGDIAEGYSVSREKKESFPLTVTSAQKNPTAFYLCASSIGVLEHNEQFFGPGTRLTVL.

In its sample, this clone ranks as medium-sized. The chain links TRBV6-1 to TRBJ2-1, with D possibly matching TRBD2 (5 bases). The CDR3 loop spans 15 amino acids. Trimming cost V 1 base and J 7 bases, with 14 bases left between them. Germline loops: CDR1 MNHNS, CDR2 SASEGT. CDR3 coding DNA: TGTGCCAGCAGTGAAGTCCGGGATTGGCGGAATGAGCAGTTCTTC. Translated, it gives CASSEVRDWRNEQFF.

The chain is built from TRBV28 and TRBJ2-7; 9 nucleotides line up with TRBD2. With 3 bases clipped from V and 0 bases from J, the junction kept 3 bases outside the gene matches. This CDR3 comprises 15 residues. CDR1 and CDR2 from the germline V gene are MDHEN and SYDVKM. CDR3 protein: CASSFSGSISYEQYF. Written as DNA, the CDR3 is TGTGCCAGCAGTTTTAGCGGGAGCATCTCCTACGAGCAGTACTTC.

This sequence joins TRBV9 and TRBJ1-1; D is uncertain. CDR1 SGDLS and CDR2 YYNGEE come from the germline V gene. V was trimmed by 5 bases and J by 3 bases, leaving 8 bases between them. This CDR3 comprises 12 residues. The DNA of the CDR3 is TGTGCCAGCAGTGGGGATGACACTGAAGCTTTCTTT. This gives the protein CASSGDDTEAFF.

The chain employs TRBV6-1 and TRBJ2-7; no firm D call. The CDR3 is 13 amino acids. Trimming cost V 1 base and J 2 bases, with 6 bases left between them. Germline CDR1 is MNHNS and CDR2 is SASEGT. The CDR3 bases are TGTGCCAGCAGTGAAGGACAAGCCTACGAGCAGTACTTC. It specifies CASSEGQAYEQYF.

This clone ranks as medium-sized (0.01 to 0.1%). The chain is built from TRBV21-1 and TRBJ1-4. TRBV21-1 is noted as a pseudogene. This CDR3 has 13 residues. CDR3 region: CASRQNDYEKLFF. DNA for the CDR3: TGTGCCAGCAGGCAAAACGATTACGAAAAACTGTTTTTT.

This clone was detected a few times. The chain is built from TRBV4-3 and TRBJ2-7, with 10 bases fitting TRBD1. The J segment lost 5 bases and the V segment lost 3 bases, leaving 4 bases of the junction unmatched. The CDR3 totals 14 residues. Germline CDR1 and CDR2: LGHNA and YSLEER. The CDR3 protein is CASSQGQGTHEQYF. CDR3 nucleotide sequence: TGCGCCAGCAGCCAGGGACAGGGGACCCACGAGCAGTACTTC.

V is TRBV27 and J is TRBJ1-5, with 7 bases matching TRBD1. The J segment lost 6 bases and the V segment lost 2 bases, leaving 4 bases of the junction unmatched. The length of the CDR3 is 14 residues. Germline V gene lookup returns CDR1 MNHEY and CDR2 SMNVEV (reference sequence). The CDR3 here is CASSLQGGSQPQHF. The CDR3 nucleotides are TGTGCCAGCAGTTTACAAGGGGGCAGTCAGCCCCAGCATTTT.